One and the same sample provided the 27 T cell receptor beta chains below, sequenced in a study of blood T cell repertoires in COVID-19. Some clones are missing from TCRdb's copy, which holds only in-frame ones; the method was immunoSEQ multiplex PCR. The profile shows some 200,000 clones, approximately 85% of them singletons. Source material: PBMCs or T cells enriched from blood (not recorded which). These TCRs come from a middle-aged man who had recovered from COVID-19.

This clone occurred a few times. The gene calls are TRBV6-5 and TRBJ1-5; D is unresolved. Trimming removed 0 bases at V and 11 bases at J, with 17 bases between. CDR1 is MNHEY, CDR2 SVGAGI, per germline. The CDR3 length is 15 residues. In DNA, the CDR3 is TGTGCCAGCAGTTACTCGGCGGGAGCCCGGTGGTCCCAGCATTTT. Translated: CASSYSAGARWSQHF.

The chain carries TRBV19 and TRBJ2-1; the match to TRBD1 covers 8 bases. This CDR3 contains 14 residues. Losses at the gene ends were 3 bases for V and 3 bases for J; bases not matched to a gene: 1. Germline values: CDR1 LNHDA, CDR2 SQIVND (reference sequence). CDR3 DNA sequence: TGTGCCAGTAGTATCAGGGGGCTCTACAATGAGCAGTTCTTC. Translation gives CASSIRGLYNEQFF. The whole variable domain, remainder taken from reference TRBV19 and TRBJ2-1, is DGGITQSPKYLFRKEGQNVTLSCEQNLNHDAMYWYRQDPGQGLRLIYYSQIVNDFQKGDIAEGYSVSREKKESFPLTVTSAQKNPTAFYLCASSIRGLYNEQFFGPGTRLTVL.

The chain carries TRBV4-3 and TRBJ2-7, with D maybe TRBD2 (6 bases). CDR3 length: 15 amino acids. Germline V gives CDR1 LGHNA, CDR2 YSLEER. V was cut by 4 bases and J by 6 bases, with 19 bases left in between. CDR3 protein: CASSRMGVDSGEQYF. The CDR3 coding sequence is TGCGCCAGCAGCCGAATGGGAGTAGATAGCGGCGAGCAGTACTTC.

This chain uses TRBV3-1 (or the pseudogene TRBV3-2) with TRBJ2-7, with 11 bases identical to TRBD2. Per germline, CDR1 LGHDT and CDR2 YNNKEL (reference sequence). This CDR3 region has 18 residues. Trimming at V came to 0 bases and at J to 2 bases, leaving 9 bases not matched to a gene. The CDR3 reads CASSQDALGTSGAYEQYF. CDR3 DNA sequence: TGTGCCAGCAGCCAAGACGCATTGGGGACTAGCGGAGCCTACGAGCAGTACTTC.

This clone was counted once. The chain has TRBV5-1 and TRBJ1-2, with unresolved D. Per the germline V gene, CDR1 is SGHRS and CDR2 is YFSETQ. CDR3 length: 15 amino acids. V was shortened by 0 bases and J by 11 bases, with 20 bases between the two germline ends. DNA for the CDR3: TGCGCCAGCAGCTTGGATCTGTGGGCAGGCTTAGGATACACCTTC. Its translation is CASSLDLWAGLGYTF.

This chain links TRBV3-1 (or the pseudogene TRBV3-2) with TRBJ1-6; D is possibly TRBD1 (6 bases). The germline V and J ends were trimmed by 0 bases and 4 bases, with 16 bases remaining between them. The CDR3 runs to 18 residues. Germline CDR1 LGHDT, CDR2 YNNKEL (reference sequence). CDR3 loop: CASSQDRFRTAYNSPLHF. The CDR3 DNA is TGTGCCAGCAGCCAAGATCGTTTTAGGACAGCGTATAATTCACCCCTCCACTTT.

J is TRBJ2-6 and V is TRBV21-1; the table assigns TRBD1, which was not confirmed against the DNA. TRBV21-1 is classified as a pseudogene. The CDR3 contains 18 residues. The CDR3 bases are TGTGCCAGCAGCATTCCGGGACAGGGGGCGCCAGGGGCCAACGTCCTGACTTTC. Its protein product is CASSIPGQGAPGANVLTF.

The V gene is TRBV4-2, the J gene TRBJ1-2; TRBD1 agrees at 8 bases. The CDR3 is made up of 13 amino acids. The V and J ends lost 1 base and 7 bases, in that order; junction bases with no gene match: 2. Germline lookup yields CDR1 LGHNA and CDR2 YNFKEQ. The CDR3 protein is CASSQGTGTGYTF. Here the CDR3 DNA reads TGTGCCAGCAGCCAAGGGACAGGGACTGGCTACACCTTC.

The chain uses TRBV5-1 and TRBJ2-3; 7 bases match TRBD1. The germline gives CDR1 SGHRS, CDR2 YFSETQ. CDR3 size: 17 residues. Unmatched junction bases numbered 10, after V lost 3 bases and J lost 0 bases. The DNA for the CDR3 is TGCGCCAGCAGCTGGAAACAGGGGCCTTCTAGCACAGATACGCAGTATTTT. It encodes CASSWKQGPSSTDTQYF. The full variable domain, with the rest looked up from reference TRBV5-1 and TRBJ2-3, is KAGVTQTPRYLIKTRGQQVTLSCSPISGHRSVSWYQQTPGQGLQFLFEYFSETQRNKGNFPGRFSGRQFSNSRSEMNVSTLELGDSALYLCASSWKQGPSSTDTQYFGPGTRLTVL.

The chain recombines TRBV7-2 with TRBJ1-2; 7 bases are shared with TRBD1. The CDR3 extends over 14 amino acids. The junction had 6 bases not matched to a gene; V was cut back by 2 bases and J by 6 bases. Germline CDR1 and CDR2: SGHTA and FQGNSA. CDR3 DNA: TGTGCCAGCAGCTTATACCAGGGGGTGAATGGCTACACCTTC. Protein: CASSLYQGVNGYTF.

Worth noting for this clone: An end of the junction does not agree with germline; a read error may underlie this. The V call is TRBV5-1, the J call TRBJ2-3; D not resolved. CDR3 length: 14 residues. Germline V gene data show CDR1 as SGHRS and CDR2 as YFSETQ. In DNA form, the CDR3 reads TGCGCCAGCAGCTTGGAACATGTAGGAGATGCGCAGTATTTT. It codes for CASSLEHVGDAQYF. The complete variable domain, with remaining parts taken from reference TRBV5-1 and TRBJ2-3, reads KAGVTQTPRYLIKTRGQQVTLSCSPISGHRSVSWYQQTPGQGLQFLFEYFSETQRNKGNFPGRFSGRQFSNSRSEMNVSTLELGDSALYLCASSLEHVGDAQYFGPGTRLTVL.

The chain joins TRBV6-5 to TRBJ1-2, with D maybe TRBD1 (6 bases). The germline gives CDR1 MNHEY, CDR2 SVGAGI. V was cut by 6 bases and J by 1 base, with 12 bases left in between. CDR3 size: 14 residues. The CDR3 coding sequence is TGTGCCAGCAGCCGGGACAATAATAACTATGGCTACACCTTC. The encoded protein is CASSRDNNNYGYTF.

This clone turned up a few times. V is TRBV6-6 and J is TRBJ1-2; 10 nucleotides agree with TRBD1. V lost 2 bases, J lost 4 bases, and 4 bases stayed unmatched. Germline assignment: CDR1 MNHNY and CDR2 SVGAGI (reference sequence). The CDR3 consists of 15 residues. The chain's CDR3 is CASSYTGQGVYGYTF. The DNA for the CDR3 is TGTGCCAGCAGTTACACCGGACAGGGGGTCTATGGCTACACCTTC.

This sequence joins TRBV18 and TRBJ1-2; D remains ambiguous. The V gene lost 2 bases and the J gene lost 3 bases, with 4 bases spanning the gap. The CDR3 is made up of 12 amino acids. Per the germline V gene, CDR1 is KGHSH and CDR2 is LQKENI. CDR3 nucleotides: TGTGCCAGCTCACCAGACTACTATGGCTACACCTTC. This codes for CASSPDYYGYTF.

This chain links TRBV3-1 (or the pseudogene TRBV3-2) with TRBJ1-4; D perhaps matches TRBD1 (6 bases). Trimming shortened V by 4 bases and J by 3 bases, and 9 bases separated the two germline ends. The CDR3 length is 14 residues. The germline gives CDR1 LGHDT, CDR2 YNNKEL (reference sequence). The CDR3 nucleotides read TGTGCCAGCAGCCTACAGGGTTCTAATGAAAAACTGTTTTTT. It specifies CASSLQGSNEKLFF.

The chain has TRBV10-1 and TRBJ2-7; 7 bases align to TRBD2. CDR1 WNHNN and CDR2 SYGVQD come from the germline V gene (reference sequence). V shed 0 bases, J shed 0 bases, and the junction held 5 bases outside the gene matches. The CDR3 spans 16 residues. The CDR3 reads CASSESPSGSSYEQYF. The CDR3 DNA reads TGCGCCAGCAGTGAGTCTCCTAGCGGCAGCTCCTACGAGCAGTACTTC.

The rearrangement uses TRBV7-2 and TRBJ2-3, with 10 bases aligning to TRBD2. Germline CDR1 is SGHTA and CDR2 is FQGNSA. Trimming at V came to 5 bases and at J to 4 bases, leaving 18 bases not matched to a gene. The CDR3 is 19 amino acids. The CDR3 DNA reads TGTGCCAGCAGCGACCGGGGTGCTAGCGGGAGTGTTGGGGCAGATACGCAGTATTTT. This translates into CASSDRGASGSVGADTQYF.

The CDR3 loop reads CASSLAPGALGEKLFF. The CDR3 bases are TGCGCCAGCAGCTTGGCCCCAGGGGCCCTCGGTGAAAAACTGTTTTTT. This chain connects TRBV5-1 to TRBJ1-4; D possibly corresponds to TRBD1 (6 bases). CDR3 length equals 16 residues. V shed 0 bases and J shed 7 bases, with 16 bases lying between them. Germline-derived CDR1 and CDR2 are SGHRS and YFSETQ.

The chain is built from TRBV3-1 (or the pseudogene TRBV3-2) and TRBJ1-2, with TRBD1 matching over 7 bases. CDR1 and CDR2 from the germline V gene are LGHDT and YNNKEL (reference sequence). The CDR3 consists of 14 residues. The junction had 7 bases not matched to a gene; V was cut back by 4 bases and J by 5 bases. DNA of the CDR3: TGTGCCAGCAGCCCCGGGACAGAGGATTATGGCTACACCTTC. Translated: CASSPGTEDYGYTF.

This sequence joins TRBV19 and TRBJ1-1; 9 bases match TRBD1. Unmatched junction bases numbered 11, after V lost 3 bases and J lost 12 bases. This CDR3 has 14 amino acids. Germline V gene sequence: CDR1 LNHDA, CDR2 SQIVND (reference sequence). The CDR3: CASSIGDRVRRTFF. The CDR3, as DNA: TGTGCCAGTAGTATTGGGGACAGGGTAAGGAGAACTTTCTTT.

This clone was observed once. The rearrangement uses TRBV28 and TRBJ2-1, with 10 bases matching TRBD2. The CDR3 loop spans 15 amino acids. CDR1 MDHEN and CDR2 SYDVKM come from the germline V gene. Trimming took 5 bases from V and 6 from J; bases not matched to a gene: 7. The CDR3 loop reads CASSPAGGTPNEQFF. CDR3 sequence (DNA): TGTGCCAGCAGTCCAGCGGGAGGGACTCCCAATGAGCAGTTCTTC.

CDR3 sequence: CASRPGGAGANVLTF. The CDR3 DNA reads as TGTGCCAGCAGGCCAGGGGGCGCGGGGGCCAACGTCCTGACTTTC. The V and J genes are TRBV11-3 and TRBJ2-6; 8 bases fit TRBD1. The germline gives CDR1 SGHNT, CDR2 YENEEA. Trimming removed 6 bases from V and 4 bases from J; junction bases left unmatched: 5. This CDR3 has 15 amino acids.

The chain is built from TRBV16 and TRBJ1-5; D not resolved. Germline assignment: CDR1 KGHSY and CDR2 FQNENV. V lost 3 bases, J lost 7 bases, and 10 bases lay in between. This CDR3 spans 13 amino acids. Written as DNA, the CDR3 is TGTGCCAGCAGCCAGGAGGGAGGGCAGCCCCAGCATTTT. Translation gives CASSQEGGQPQHF.

The chain has TRBV27 and TRBJ2-7; D may be TRBD1 (7 bases). The V and J ends lost 10 bases and 1 base respectively, with 17 bases between them. Germline assignment: CDR1 MNHEY and CDR2 SMNVEV (reference sequence). The length of the CDR3 is 14 residues. The CDR3: CATGARQGSYEQYF. CDR3 bases: TGTGCCACGGGGGCGCGACAGGGATCCTACGAGCAGTACTTC.

The genes are TRBV5-1 and TRBJ2-2, with a possible D match to TRBD1 (6 bases). There are 16 residues in the CDR3. Trimming took off 0 bases at V and 5 bases at J, with 14 bases between the two ends. Looked up from germline, CDR1 is SGHRS and CDR2 is YFSETQ. The CDR3 bases are TGCGCCAGCAGCTTGGAGCTACCAGGGGTTACCGGGGAGCTGTTTTTT. It translates to CASSLELPGVTGELFF.

The sample holds a few counts of this clone. This chain uses TRBV28 with TRBJ1-5; 12 bases map to TRBD1. Germline V gene data show CDR1 as MDHEN and CDR2 as SYDVKM. This CDR3 spans 16 amino acids. The J segment lost 4 bases and the V segment lost 7 bases, leaving 8 bases of the junction unmatched. The CDR3 DNA reads TGTGCCAGCACCCTAGTGGGACAGGGGGCGAATCAGCCCCAGCATTTT. It encodes CASTLVGQGANQPQHF.

The chain combines TRBV5-1 with TRBJ2-3; tentatively, D is TRBD2 (6 bases). The CDR3 totals 12 residues. Trimming cost V 6 bases and J 4 bases, with 9 bases left between them. Germline V gives CDR1 SGHRS, CDR2 YFSETQ. The CDR3 region is CASTTGADTQYF. For the CDR3, the DNA is TGCGCCAGCACAACGGGAGCAGATACGCAGTATTTT.